The table lists the clone carrying this TCR beta chain with many counts. Its antigen is still unknown. The beta constant-region primer was an equimolar mix of two oligonucleotides covering TRBC1 and TRBC2. TCRdb fed the UMI-ligation and nested PCR reads into MiXCR, producing one record per CDR3 protein. Of about 80,000 distinct CDR3 sequences in the sample, over 10% were seen once. The data belong to a study of naive and memory T cell subsets. After the first PCR, alpha and beta chain libraries were processed separately. Germline assignment: CDR1 SGDLS and CDR2 YYNGEE. Deletions cut 2 bases from V and 7 bases from J, with 24 bases between. The CDR3 has 17 amino acids. General study findings and limits: Each distinct alpha or beta sequence counts as one clonotype. RNA-based TCR counts may shift with T cell activation and differentiation.

The J gene is TRBJ2-5, the V gene TRBV9, with TRBD2 as a possible D gene (6 bases). Input material: central memory CD4+ T cells from blood. The receptor's source is a human donor in good health. CDR3 region: CASSVHPASDLPRTQYF. CDR3 bases: TGTGCCAGCAGCGTCCACCCGGCTAGCGACCTCCCCAGGACCCAGTACTTC.